The 18 T cell receptor beta chains below come from one sample, sequenced in a study of T cells in women clearing cervical HPV infection. Produced via immunoSEQ multiplex PCR; TCRdb's table is partial and in-frame only. This sample contains tens of thousands of clones. Sequencing was performed on blood buffy coat. Receptor source: a woman between 18 and 70 years old with a cervical HPV16 infection that either progressed to CIN3+ or cleared (not recorded which).

In regard to this clone: With the read ending 3 residues before the CDR3 end, the germline J gene is used to fill in that end. The chain joins TRBV29-1 to TRBJ1-2, with 9 bases lining up with TRBD1. CDR1 is SQVTM and CDR2 is ANQGSEA in the germline V gene. CDR3 length: 15 amino acids. V trimming: 6 bases; J trimming: 6 bases; junction bases outside the gene matches: 14. CDR3: CSVTTPTGGAHGYTF. CDR3 bases read: TGCAGCGTAACCACCCCCACAGGGGGCGCCCATGGC. The variable domain in full, completed from reference TRBV29-1 and TRBJ1-2, reads SAVISQKPSRDICQRGTSLTIQCQVDSQVTMMFWYRQQPGQSLTLIATANQGSEATYESGFVIDKFPISRPNLTFSTLTVSNMSPEDSSIYLCSVTTPTGGAHGYTFGSGTRLTVV.

Concerning this clone itself: The read terminates 3 residues ahead of where the CDR3 ends, so the germline J gene completes it. The gene calls are TRBV7-3 and TRBJ2-5, with D perhaps TRBD2 (5 bases). Trimming pared 5 bases from V and 2 bases from J, leaving 12 bases between. Germline values: CDR1 SGHTA, CDR2 FQGTGA. The CDR3 extends over 14 amino acids. The CDR3 DNA, read in part, is TGTGCCAGCAGCCAATTCGGGGAGCAAGAGACC. Its protein product is CASSQFGEQET. The full CDR3 protein is CASSQFGEQETQYF.

In regard to this clone: The CDR3 goes on 3 residues after the read ends, and that part is filled in from the germline J gene. This chain connects TRBV6-2 or TRBV6-3 to TRBJ2-1; 8 positions match TRBD2. CDR1 MNHEY and CDR2 SVGEGT come from the germline V gene. The CDR3 is 15 residues long. V was clipped by 3 bases and J by 6 bases; unmatched bases: 7. CDR3 bases read: TGTGCCAGCAGTTATTTCAGCGGGAGTTTCAATGAG. Its protein product is CASSYFSGSFNE. The full CDR3 sequence reads CASSYFSGSFNEQFF.

A remark on this clone: The read ends 3 residues shy of where the CDR3 ends; the end is completed using the germline J gene. This chain joins TRBV20-1 and TRBJ1-4; 8 bases are shared with TRBD1. The trim removed 0 bases at V and 7 bases at J, leaving 4 bases unmatched. This CDR3 has 14 residues. The germline V gene encodes CDR1 DFQATT and CDR2 SNEGSKA (reference sequence). Partial CDR3 DNA: TGCAGTGCTAGAGATCACAGGGGGGGTGAAAAA. Translating gives CSARDHRGGEK. The complete CDR3 protein is CSARDHRGGEKLFF.

About this clone: The read terminates 3 residues ahead of where the CDR3 ends, so the germline J gene completes it. V usage is TRBV9 and J usage is TRBJ1-3; D remains unclear. The CDR3 has 16 amino acids. CDR1 is SGDLS, CDR2 YYNGEE, per germline. Trimming stripped 0 bases from V and 0 bases from J, with 10 bases between. The CDR3 bases that were read are TGTGCCAGCAGCGTAGCACCCGCGGGCTCTGGAAACACC. Encoded protein: CASSVAPAGSGNT. The whole CDR3 sequence is CASSVAPAGSGNTIYF.

As concerns this clone: The CDR3 is cut off 3 residues early in the read; its end comes from the germline J gene. J is TRBJ2-1 and V is TRBV4-2, with 7 bases identical to TRBD2. The V gene end was trimmed by 0 bases and the J gene end by 7 bases; junction bases not matched to a gene: 18. CDR1 and CDR2 (germline): LGHNA, YNFKEQ. CDR3 length: 19 amino acids. CDR3 amino acids: CASSQDRAAGSGLGNEQFF. The sequenced CDR3 bases are TGTGCCAGCAGCCAAGATCGGGCAGCGGGAAGTGGTTTAGGAAATGAG.

As to this clone: Sequencing ends 3 residues short of the CDR3 end; the germline J gene provides the rest. The rearrangement joins TRBV20-1 to TRBJ1-4; 7 bases are shared with TRBD1. V lost 1 base to trimming and J lost 6 bases; unmatched junction nucleotides: 8. In germline, CDR1 is DFQATT, CDR2 SNEGSKA (reference sequence). CDR3 length equals 15 residues. CDR3 bases read: TGCAGTGCTAGAGTGGGGACGGGACAGCATGAAAAA. Residues: CSARVGTGQHEK. The whole CDR3 reads CSARVGTGQHEKLFF.

Turning to this clone: The CDR3 goes on 3 residues after the read ends, and that part is filled in from the germline J gene. The chain links TRBV19 to TRBJ2-7, with 7 bases that match TRBD1. The J segment lost 0 bases and the V segment lost 5 bases, leaving 7 bases of the junction unmatched. The CDR3 runs to 15 residues. The germline gives CDR1 LNHDA, CDR2 SQIVND (reference sequence). The part of the CDR3 DNA that was read is TGTGCCAGTAGTGTCTACGGGACAGCCTCCTACGAG. Protein sequence: CASSVYGTASYE. The CDR3, in full, reads CASSVYGTASYEQYF.

A remark on this clone: The CDR3 is cut off 3 residues early in the read; its end comes from the germline J gene. This chain links TRBV30 with TRBJ1-3; D is uncertain. Trimming shortened V by 1 base and J by 0 bases, and 7 bases separated the two germline ends. Germline V CDR1 and CDR2: GTSNPN, SVGIG (reference sequence). The CDR3 extends over 14 amino acids. The CDR3 loop reads CAWSAQSSGNTIYF. The sequenced part of the CDR3 DNA is TGTGCCTGGAGTGCCCAGAGCTCTGGAAACACC.

As regards this clone: The CDR3 is cut off 3 residues early in the read; its end comes from the germline J gene. V usage is TRBV13 and J usage is TRBJ1-2; D perhaps matches TRBD1 (5 bases). Looked up from germline, CDR1 is PRHDT and CDR2 is FYEKMQ (reference sequence). The length of the CDR3 is 13 residues. Trimming removed 2 bases from V and 4 bases from J, with 8 bases in between. CDR3 DNA (partial): TGTGCCAGCAGCTTAACACAGGTCTATGGC. Its translation is CASSLTQVYG. In full, the CDR3 reads CASSLTQVYGYTF.

CDR3 DNA, as far as it was read: TGCGCCAGCAGCCAAGGGTCTAGCGGATACAATGAG. The encoded protein is CASSQGSSGYNE. The entire CDR3 protein reads CASSQGSSGYNEQFF. The rearrangement links TRBV4-1 to TRBJ2-1, with 7 nucleotides matching TRBD2. Sequencing ends 3 residues short of the CDR3 end; the germline J gene provides the rest. The CDR3 is made up of 15 amino acids. V was clipped by 1 base and J by 4 bases; unmatched bases: 4. CDR1 and CDR2 from the germline V gene are MGHRA and YSYEKL.

The CDR3 sequence: CASSLVPEETQYF. The CDR3 DNA, read in part, is TGTGCCAGCAGCTTAGTTCCGGAAGAGACC. The V call is TRBV7-9, the J call TRBJ2-5; no firm D call. The read comes to an end 3 residues before the CDR3 does, leaving the germline J gene to fill in the end. There are 13 residues in the CDR3. Trimming left V 1 base short and J 3 bases short, with 6 bases between. The germline CDR1 and CDR2 sequences are SEHNR and FQNEAQ (reference sequence).

As to this clone: The CDR3 end is not reached by the read, which stops 3 residues before it; the germline J gene fills it in. The chain carries TRBV5-1 and TRBJ2-5; 15 bases are a match to TRBD2. The V gene's germline CDR1 is SGHRS and CDR2 YFSETQ. Trimming cost V 6 bases and J 2 bases; bases outside gene matches: 11. The CDR3 is made up of 18 amino acids. Incomplete CDR3 DNA: TGCGCCAGCAAACCCGACAGGGGACTAGCGGGAGGTCAAGAGACC. Translation: CASKPDRGLAGGQET. The whole CDR3 sequence reads CASKPDRGLAGGQETQYF.

With regard to this clone: The CDR3 goes on 3 residues after the read ends, and that part is filled in from the germline J gene. The J gene is TRBJ2-1, the V gene TRBV6-2 or TRBV6-3; D is possibly TRBD2 (6 bases). V lost 8 bases, J lost 2 bases, and 13 bases lay in between. Per the germline V gene, CDR1 is MNHEY and CDR2 is SVGEGT. This CDR3 is built from 14 residues. The part of the CDR3 DNA that was read is TGTGCCAGCCGGGGAGGCCTAGCCTACAATGAG. This sequence encodes CASRGGLAYNE. The whole CDR3 region reads CASRGGLAYNEQFF.

In regard to this clone: The read comes to an end 3 residues before the CDR3 does, leaving the germline J gene to fill in the end. Within the sample, other DNA sequences also encode this same CDR3. The V call is TRBV2, the J call TRBJ1-3; TRBD1 matches 8 bases. The CDR3 is made up of 15 amino acids. V shed 6 bases, J shed 2 bases, and the junction held 6 bases outside the gene matches. Germline CDR1 reads SNHLY; CDR2 reads FYNNEI. The chain's CDR3 is CASSDLQGAGNTIYF. The covered CDR3 bases are TGTGCCAGCAGCGACTTACAGGGGGCTGGAAACACC.

Points on this clone: The CDR3 extends 3 residues past the end of the read, so its final part is completed from the germline J gene. This chain links TRBV7-3 with TRBJ2-2; 7 nucleotides agree with TRBD1. With V trimmed by 3 bases and J by 6 bases, 1 base remained unmatched. CDR3 length: 13 residues. CDR1 is SGHTA, CDR2 FQGTGA, per germline. CDR3 bases read: TGTGCCAGCAGCTTTACAGGGGCCGGGGAG. Protein sequence: CASSFTGAGE. The entire CDR3 is CASSFTGAGELFF.

About this clone itself: With the read ending 3 residues before the CDR3 end, the germline J gene is used to fill in that end. The chain combines TRBV5-1 with TRBJ2-1, with 14 bases lining up with TRBD2. V gave up 3 bases and J gave up 1 base; unmatched junction bases: 9. CDR1 SGHRS and CDR2 YFSETQ come from the germline V gene. CDR3 length equals 19 residues. The sequenced part of the CDR3 DNA is TGCGCCAGCAGCTGGAGGGGGACTAGCGGGAGTGGGTCCTACAATGAG. It specifies CASSWRGTSGSGSYNE. The CDR3, in full, reads CASSWRGTSGSGSYNEQFF.

As for this clone: The CDR3 end is not reached by the read, which stops 3 residues before it; the germline J gene fills it in. The chain has TRBV6-2 or TRBV6-3 and TRBJ1-1, with D uncertain. Germline V gives CDR1 MNHEY, CDR2 SVGEGT. V was pared by 0 bases and J by 2 bases, with 7 bases between. This CDR3 region has 14 residues. CDR3 DNA, as far as it was read: TGTGCCAGCAGTTACTCCCACAGTAACACTGAA. Residues: CASSYSHSNTE. The complete CDR3 reads CASSYSHSNTEAFF.